This entry is about one T cell receptor beta chain. As yet, its antigen is unknown. This specimen comes from a study of cytomegalovirus exposure and HLA in healthy donors. Amplification used 60 Vbeta primers and 13 Jbeta primers. Libraries were prepared by immunoSEQ multiplex PCR; TCRdb keeps only in-frame clonotypes and omits some of them. The sample carries under 250,000 clones, approximately 85% recorded once. Broader study findings: Analysis performed later showed TCR beta chains linked to HLA being more clonally expanded than equally common others. TRBV6-2, TRBV6-3 and some other V segments were unresolvable in 87-base-pair reads.

CDR3 length equals 16 residues. Germline V CDR1 and CDR2: KGHSH, LQKENI. V gave up 3 bases and J gave up 4 bases; unmatched junction bases: 6. Sequenced material: PBMCs. The gene calls are TRBV18 and TRBJ2-3; 11 bases match TRBD2. The source of this sequence is a girl aged 2-10 years in good health and CMV-seronegative. CDR3 protein: CASSPRLAGSSDTQYF. In DNA, the CDR3 is TGTGCCAGCTCACCCCGACTAGCGGGAAGCTCAGATACGCAGTATTTT.